Given below is one TCR beta chain in context. As yet, its antigen is unknown. These data come from a study of T cell repertoires in cytomegalovirus infection. MiXCR was run by TCRdb on the reads, yielding one entry per CDR3 protein. The sample contains approximately 110,000 distinct CDR3 sequences, around 45% of which appear only once. The sample in question was CD8+ T cells from cultured PBMCs, obtained from culture after CMV antigen stimulation. This receptor was obtained from a human donor in good health (CMV status not recorded). Some clones in this sample may be carry-over from other donors' samples.

The CDR3 DNA reads TGCGCCAGCTCACTACAGGCGTATTTAGATACGCAGTATTTT. Its translation: CASSLQAYLDTQYF. The V and J genes are TRBV4-1 and TRBJ2-3; D perhaps matches TRBD1 (5 bases). Trimming took off 8 bases at V and 5 bases at J, with 17 bases between the two ends. The CDR3 sequence is 14 residues long. CDR1 and CDR2 (germline): MGHRA, YSYEKL.